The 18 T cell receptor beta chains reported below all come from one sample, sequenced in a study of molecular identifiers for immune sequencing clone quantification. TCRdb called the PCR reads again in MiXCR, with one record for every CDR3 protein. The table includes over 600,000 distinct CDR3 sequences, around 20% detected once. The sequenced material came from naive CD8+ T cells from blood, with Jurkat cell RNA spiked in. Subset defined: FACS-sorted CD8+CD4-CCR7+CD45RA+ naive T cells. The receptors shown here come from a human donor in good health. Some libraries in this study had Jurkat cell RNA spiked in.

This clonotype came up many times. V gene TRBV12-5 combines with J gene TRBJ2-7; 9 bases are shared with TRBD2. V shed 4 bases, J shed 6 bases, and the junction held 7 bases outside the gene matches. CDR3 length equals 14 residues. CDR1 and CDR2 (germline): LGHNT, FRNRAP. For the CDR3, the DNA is TGTGCTAGTGGTTCTAGCGGGAACCCTACCGAGCAGTACTTC. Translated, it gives CASGSSGNPTEQYF.

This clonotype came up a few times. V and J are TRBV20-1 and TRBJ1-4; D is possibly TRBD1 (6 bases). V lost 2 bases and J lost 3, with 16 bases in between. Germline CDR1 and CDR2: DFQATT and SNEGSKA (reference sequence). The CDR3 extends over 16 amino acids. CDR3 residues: CSARQATGPANEKLFF. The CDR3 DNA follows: TGCAGTGCTAGACAAGCTACAGGGCCGGCTAATGAAAAACTGTTTTTT.

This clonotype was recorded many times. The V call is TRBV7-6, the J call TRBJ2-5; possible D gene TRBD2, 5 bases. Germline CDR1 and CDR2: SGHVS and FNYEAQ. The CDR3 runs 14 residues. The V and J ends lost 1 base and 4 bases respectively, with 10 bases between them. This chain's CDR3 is CASSLGEPAETQYF. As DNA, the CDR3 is TGTGCCAGCAGCTTAGGGGAGCCGGCAGAGACCCAGTACTTC.

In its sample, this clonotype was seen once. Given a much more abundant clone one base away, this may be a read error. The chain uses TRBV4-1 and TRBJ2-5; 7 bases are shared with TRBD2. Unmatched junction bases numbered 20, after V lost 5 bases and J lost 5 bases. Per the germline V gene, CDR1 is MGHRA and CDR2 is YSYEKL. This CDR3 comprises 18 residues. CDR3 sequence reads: CASSDPTPLAAPGETQYF. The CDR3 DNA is TGCGCCAGCAGCGACCCAACGCCTCTAGCGGCCCCAGGGGAGACCCAGTACTTC.

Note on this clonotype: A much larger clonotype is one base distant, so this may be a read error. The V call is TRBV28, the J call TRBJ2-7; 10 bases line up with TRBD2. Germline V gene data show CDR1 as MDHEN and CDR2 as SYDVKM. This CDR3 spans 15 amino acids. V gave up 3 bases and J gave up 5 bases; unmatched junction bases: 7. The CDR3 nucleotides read TGTGCCAGCAGTTTTAAGGGACTAGCGAACCACGAGCAGTACTTC. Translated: CASSFKGLANHEQYF.

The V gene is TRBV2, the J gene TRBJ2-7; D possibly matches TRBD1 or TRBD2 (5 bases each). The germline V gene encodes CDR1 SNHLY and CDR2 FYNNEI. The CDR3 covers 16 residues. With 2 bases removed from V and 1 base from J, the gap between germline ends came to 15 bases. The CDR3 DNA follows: TGTGCCAGCAGTGAAATAGGGCAGGGACCTTCCTACGAGCAGTACTTC. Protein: CASSEIGQGPSYEQYF. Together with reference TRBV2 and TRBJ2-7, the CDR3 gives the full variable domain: EPEVTQTPSHQVTQMGQEVILRCVPISNHLYFYWYRQILGQKVEFLVSFYNNEISEKSEIFDDQFSVERPDGSNFTLKIRSTKLEDSAMYFCASSEIGQGPSYEQYFGPGTRLTVT.

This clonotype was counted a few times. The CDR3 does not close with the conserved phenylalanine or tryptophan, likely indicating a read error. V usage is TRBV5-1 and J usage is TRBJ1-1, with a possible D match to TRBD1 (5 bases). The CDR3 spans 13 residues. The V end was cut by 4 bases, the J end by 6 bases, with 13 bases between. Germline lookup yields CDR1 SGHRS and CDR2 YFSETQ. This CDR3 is CASSPDARAEAFV. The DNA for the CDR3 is TGCGCCAGCAGCCCGGACGCCAGGGCTGAAGCTTTCGTT.

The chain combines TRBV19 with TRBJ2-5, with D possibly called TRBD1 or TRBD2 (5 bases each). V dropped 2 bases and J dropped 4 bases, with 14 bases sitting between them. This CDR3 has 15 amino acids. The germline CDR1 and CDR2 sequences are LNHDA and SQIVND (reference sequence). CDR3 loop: CASSILWGSRETQYF. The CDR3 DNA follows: TGTGCCAGTAGTATACTGTGGGGGAGCCGAGAGACCCAGTACTTC. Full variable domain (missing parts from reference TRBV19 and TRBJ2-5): DGGITQSPKYLFRKEGQNVTLSCEQNLNHDAMYWYRQDPGQGLRLIYYSQIVNDFQKGDIAEGYSVSREKKESFPLTVTSAQKNPTAFYLCASSILWGSRETQYFGPGTRLLVL.

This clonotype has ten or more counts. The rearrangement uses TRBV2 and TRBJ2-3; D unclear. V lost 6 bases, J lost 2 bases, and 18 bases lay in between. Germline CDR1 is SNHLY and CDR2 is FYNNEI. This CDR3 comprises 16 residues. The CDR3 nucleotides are TGTGCCAGCAGCGCCCCCCAGCGACCCAACACAGATACGCAGTATTTT. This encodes CASSAPQRPNTDTQYF. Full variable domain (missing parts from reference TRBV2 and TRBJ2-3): EPEVTQTPSHQVTQMGQEVILRCVPISNHLYFYWYRQILGQKVEFLVSFYNNEISEKSEIFDDQFSVERPDGSNFTLKIRSTKLEDSAMYFCASSAPQRPNTDTQYFGPGTRLTVL.

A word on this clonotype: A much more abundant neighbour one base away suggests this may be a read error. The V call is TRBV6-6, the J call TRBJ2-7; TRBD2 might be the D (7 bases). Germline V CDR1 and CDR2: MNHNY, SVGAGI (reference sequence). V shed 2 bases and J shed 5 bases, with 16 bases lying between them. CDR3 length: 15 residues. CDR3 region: CASSYPGGARNEQYF. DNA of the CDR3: TGTGCCAGCAGTTACCCGGGGGGCGCAAGGAACGAGCAGTACTTC.

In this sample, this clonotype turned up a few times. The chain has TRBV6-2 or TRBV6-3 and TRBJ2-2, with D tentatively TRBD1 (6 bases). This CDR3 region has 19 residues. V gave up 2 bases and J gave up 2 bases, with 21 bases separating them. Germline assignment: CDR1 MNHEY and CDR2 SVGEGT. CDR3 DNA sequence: TGTGCCAGCAGTTACACCAACCCAGGGACATTGGGAAACACCGGGGAGCTGTTTTTT. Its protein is CASSYTNPGTLGNTGELFF.

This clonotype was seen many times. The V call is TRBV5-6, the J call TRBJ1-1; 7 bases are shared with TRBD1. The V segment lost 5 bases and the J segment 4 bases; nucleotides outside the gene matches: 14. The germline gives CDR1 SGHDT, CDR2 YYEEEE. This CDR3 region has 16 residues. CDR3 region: CASSLVTGVTGTEAFF. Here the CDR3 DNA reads TGTGCCAGCAGTCTTGTTACAGGGGTAACAGGCACTGAAGCTTTCTTT.

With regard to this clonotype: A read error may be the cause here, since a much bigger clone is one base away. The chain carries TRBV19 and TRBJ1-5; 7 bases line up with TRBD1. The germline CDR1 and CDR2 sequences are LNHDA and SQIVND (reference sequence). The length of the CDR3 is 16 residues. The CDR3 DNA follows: TGTGCCAGTAGTAGCCAGCCGACAGGGCCTAATGAGCCCCGGCATTTT. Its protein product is CASSSQPTGPNEPRHF.

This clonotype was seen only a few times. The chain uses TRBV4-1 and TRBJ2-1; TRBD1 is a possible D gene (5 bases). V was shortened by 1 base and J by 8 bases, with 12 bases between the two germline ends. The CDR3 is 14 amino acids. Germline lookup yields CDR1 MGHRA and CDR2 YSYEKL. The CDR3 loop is CASSQGRQGDEQFF. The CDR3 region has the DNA TGCGCCAGCAGCCAAGGTAGGCAGGGCGATGAGCAGTTCTTC.

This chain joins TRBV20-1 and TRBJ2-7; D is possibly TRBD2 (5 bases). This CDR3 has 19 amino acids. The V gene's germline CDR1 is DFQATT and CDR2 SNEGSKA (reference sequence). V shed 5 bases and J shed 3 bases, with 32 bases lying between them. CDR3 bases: TGCAGTGCTCCGATAATGGAGGCGATCAGAGCGCGATCAAGCTACGAGCAGTACTTC. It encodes CSAPIMEAIRARSSYEQYF.

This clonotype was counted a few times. CDR3 coding DNA: TGCGCCAGCAGCCAAGATCACAGGGTACTCTACGAGCAGTACTTC. It codes for CASSQDHRVLYEQYF. This sequence joins TRBV4-1 and TRBJ2-7; D possibly corresponds to TRBD1 (6 bases). Germline V lookup: CDR1 MGHRA, CDR2 YSYEKL. V dropped 0 bases and J dropped 3 bases, with 12 bases sitting between them. The CDR3 consists of 15 residues.

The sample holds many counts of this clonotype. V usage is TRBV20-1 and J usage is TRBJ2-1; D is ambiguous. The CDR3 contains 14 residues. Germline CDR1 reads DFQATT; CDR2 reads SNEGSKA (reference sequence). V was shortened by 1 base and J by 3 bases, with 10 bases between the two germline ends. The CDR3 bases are TGCAGTGCTAGAGTAAGCCAGAACTACAATGAGCAGTTCTTC. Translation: CSARVSQNYNEQFF.

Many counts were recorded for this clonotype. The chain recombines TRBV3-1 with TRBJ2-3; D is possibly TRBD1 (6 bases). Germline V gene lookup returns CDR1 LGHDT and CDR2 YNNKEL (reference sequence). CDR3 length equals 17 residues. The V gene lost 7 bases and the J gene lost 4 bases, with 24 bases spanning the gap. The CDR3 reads CASKGDNLVRSADTQYF. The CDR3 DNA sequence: TGTGCCAGCAAAGGGGACAACCTAGTTCGGTCCGCAGATACGCAGTATTTT.